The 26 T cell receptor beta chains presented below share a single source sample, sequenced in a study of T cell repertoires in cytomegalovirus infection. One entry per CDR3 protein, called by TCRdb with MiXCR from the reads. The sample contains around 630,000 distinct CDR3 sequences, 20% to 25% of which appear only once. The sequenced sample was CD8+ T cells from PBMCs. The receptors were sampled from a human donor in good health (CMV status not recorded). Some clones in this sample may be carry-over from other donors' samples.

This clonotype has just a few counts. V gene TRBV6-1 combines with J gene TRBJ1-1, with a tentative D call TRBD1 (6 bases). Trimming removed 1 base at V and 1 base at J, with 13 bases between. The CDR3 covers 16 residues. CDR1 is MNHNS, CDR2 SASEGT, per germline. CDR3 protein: CASSEVLAGANTEAFF. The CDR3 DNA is TGTGCCAGCAGTGAAGTATTGGCAGGGGCGAACACTGAAGCTTTCTTT.

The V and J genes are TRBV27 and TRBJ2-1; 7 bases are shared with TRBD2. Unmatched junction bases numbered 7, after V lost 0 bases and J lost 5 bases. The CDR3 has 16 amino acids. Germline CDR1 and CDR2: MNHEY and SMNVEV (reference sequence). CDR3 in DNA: TGTGCCAGCAGTTTATCGGCTAGCGGATACCACAATGAGCAGTTCTTC. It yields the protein CASSLSASGYHNEQFF.

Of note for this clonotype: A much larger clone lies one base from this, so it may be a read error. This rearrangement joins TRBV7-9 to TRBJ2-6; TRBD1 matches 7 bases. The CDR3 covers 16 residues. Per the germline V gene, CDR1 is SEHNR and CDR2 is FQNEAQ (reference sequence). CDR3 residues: CASSLEGAHGANVPTF. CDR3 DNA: TGTGCCAGCAGCTTAGAGGGGGCTCACGGGGCCAACGTCCCGACTTTC.

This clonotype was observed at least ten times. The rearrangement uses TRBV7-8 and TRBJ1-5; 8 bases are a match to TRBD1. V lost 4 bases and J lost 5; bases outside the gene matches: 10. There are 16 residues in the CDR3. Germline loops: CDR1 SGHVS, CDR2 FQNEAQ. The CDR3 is CASSWGTGWGYQPQHF. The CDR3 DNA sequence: TGTGCCAGCAGCTGGGGGACAGGCTGGGGATATCAGCCCCAGCATTTT.

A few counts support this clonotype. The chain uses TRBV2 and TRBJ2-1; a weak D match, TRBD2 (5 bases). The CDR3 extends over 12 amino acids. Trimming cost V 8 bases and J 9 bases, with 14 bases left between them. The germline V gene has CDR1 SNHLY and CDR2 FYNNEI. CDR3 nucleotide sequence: TGTGCCAGCGGAAGACCTGGAGGTGAGCAGTTCTTC. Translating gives CASGRPGGEQFF.

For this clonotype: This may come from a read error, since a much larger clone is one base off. The CDR3 nucleotides are TGTGCCAGCAGCTCTCAGAACAGGGACACCGGGGAGCTGTTTTTT. As protein: CASSSQNRDTGELFF. The rearrangement uses TRBV11-2 and TRBJ2-2; possible D gene TRBD1, 6 bases. This CDR3 comprises 15 residues. Germline V gives CDR1 SGHAT, CDR2 FQNNGV. Trimming cost V 4 bases and J 3 bases, with 12 bases left between them.

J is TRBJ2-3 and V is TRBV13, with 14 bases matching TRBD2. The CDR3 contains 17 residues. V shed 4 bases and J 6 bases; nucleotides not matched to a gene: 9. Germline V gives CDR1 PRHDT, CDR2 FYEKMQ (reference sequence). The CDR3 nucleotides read TGTGCCAGCAGCTCCTTCGGACTAGCGGGGGGCCGGGATACGCAGTATTTT. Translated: CASSSFGLAGGRDTQYF.

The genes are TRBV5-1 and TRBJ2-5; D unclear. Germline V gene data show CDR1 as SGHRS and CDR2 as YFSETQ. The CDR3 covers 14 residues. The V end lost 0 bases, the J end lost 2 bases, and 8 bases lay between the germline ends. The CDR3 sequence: CASSLDGVQETQYF. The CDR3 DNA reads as TGCGCCAGCAGCTTGGATGGCGTGCAAGAGACCCAGTACTTC.

CDR3: CASSEGIESQPQHF. CDR3 sequence (DNA): TGTGCCAGCAGTGAAGGGATTGAGAGTCAGCCCCAGCATTTT. The V call is TRBV6-1, the J call TRBJ1-5; the D is unclear. CDR3 length: 14 residues. V was cut by 1 base and J by 6 bases, with 10 bases left in between. In germline, CDR1 is MNHNS, CDR2 SASEGT.

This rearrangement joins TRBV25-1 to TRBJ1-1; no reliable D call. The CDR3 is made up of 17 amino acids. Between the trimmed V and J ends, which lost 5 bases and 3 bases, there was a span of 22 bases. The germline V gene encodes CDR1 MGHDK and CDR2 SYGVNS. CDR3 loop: CASSPDPRWGGDTEAFF. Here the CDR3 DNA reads TGTGCCAGCAGTCCGGACCCCAGGTGGGGTGGGGACACTGAAGCTTTCTTT.

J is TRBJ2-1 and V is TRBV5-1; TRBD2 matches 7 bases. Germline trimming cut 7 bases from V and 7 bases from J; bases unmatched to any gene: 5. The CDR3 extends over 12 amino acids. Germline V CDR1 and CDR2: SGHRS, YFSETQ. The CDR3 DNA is TGCGCCAGCCGGGGTAGCGGGAATGAGCAGTTCTTC. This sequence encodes CASRGSGNEQFF.

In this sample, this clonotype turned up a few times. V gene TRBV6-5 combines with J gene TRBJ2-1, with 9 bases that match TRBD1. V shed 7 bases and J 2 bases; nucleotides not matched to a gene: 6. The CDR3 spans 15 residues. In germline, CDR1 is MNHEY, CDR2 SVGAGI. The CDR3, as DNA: TGTGCCAGCAAAATCGGACAGGGGACCTACAATGAGCAGTTCTTC. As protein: CASKIGQGTYNEQFF.

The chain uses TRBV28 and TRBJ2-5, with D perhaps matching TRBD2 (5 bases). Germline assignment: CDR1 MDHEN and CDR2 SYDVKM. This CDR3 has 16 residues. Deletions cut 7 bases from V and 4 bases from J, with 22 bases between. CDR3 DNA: TGTGCCAGCACCCCTGCGCCGACTACCCCTTTAGAGACCCAGTACTTC. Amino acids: CASTPAPTTPLETQYF.

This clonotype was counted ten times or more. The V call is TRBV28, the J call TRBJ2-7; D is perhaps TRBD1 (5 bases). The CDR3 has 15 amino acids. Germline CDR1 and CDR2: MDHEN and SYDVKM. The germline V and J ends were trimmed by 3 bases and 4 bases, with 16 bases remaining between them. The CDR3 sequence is CASSLGQRRTYEQYV. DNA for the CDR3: TGTGCCAGCAGTTTGGGGCAGAGAAGAACTTACGAGCAGTACGTC.

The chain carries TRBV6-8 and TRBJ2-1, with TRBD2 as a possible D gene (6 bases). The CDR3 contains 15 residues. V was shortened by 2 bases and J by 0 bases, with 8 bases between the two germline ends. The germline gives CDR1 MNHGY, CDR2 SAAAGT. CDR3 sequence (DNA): TGTGCCAGCAGTTACCAGGGACTCTCCTACAATGAGCAGTTCTTC. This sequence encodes CASSYQGLSYNEQFF.

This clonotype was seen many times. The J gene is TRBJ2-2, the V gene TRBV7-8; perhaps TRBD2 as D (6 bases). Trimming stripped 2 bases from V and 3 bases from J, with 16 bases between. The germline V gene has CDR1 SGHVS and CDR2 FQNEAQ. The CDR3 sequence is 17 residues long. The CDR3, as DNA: TGTGCCAGCAGCTTACGGGGGTATCAGACACACACCGGGGAGCTGTTTTTT. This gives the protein CASSLRGYQTHTGELFF.

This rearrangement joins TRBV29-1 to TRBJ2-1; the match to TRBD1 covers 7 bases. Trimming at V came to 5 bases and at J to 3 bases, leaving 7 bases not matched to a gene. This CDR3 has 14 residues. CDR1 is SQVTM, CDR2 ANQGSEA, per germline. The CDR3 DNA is TGCAGCGTTACACTTCAGGGGGTCTACAATGAGCAGTTCTTC. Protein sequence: CSVTLQGVYNEQFF.

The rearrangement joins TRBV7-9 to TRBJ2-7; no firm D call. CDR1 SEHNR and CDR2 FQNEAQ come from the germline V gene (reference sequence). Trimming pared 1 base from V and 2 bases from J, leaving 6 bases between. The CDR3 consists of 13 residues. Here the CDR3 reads CASSLEVTYEQYV. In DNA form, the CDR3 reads TGTGCCAGCAGCTTAGAGGTCACCTACGAGCAGTACGTC.

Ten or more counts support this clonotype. Here the CDR3 DNA reads TGTGCCAGCAGCTTATATCTTCCGGGGGCTGCAGATACGCAGTATTTT. Its translation: CASSLYLPGAADTQYF. V usage is TRBV7-6 and J usage is TRBJ2-3; either TRBD1 or TRBD2 may fit D (6 bases each). The CDR3 sequence is 16 residues long. The V end was cut by 2 bases, the J end by 4 bases, with 16 bases between. Germline loops: CDR1 SGHVS, CDR2 FNYEAQ. Based on the CDR3 plus reference TRBV7-6 and TRBJ2-3, the full variable domain is GAGVSQSPRYKVTKRGQDVALRCDPISGHVSLYWYRQALGQGPEFLTYFNYEAQQDKSGLPNDRFSAERPEGSISTLTIQRTEQRDSAMYRCASSLYLPGAADTQYFGPGTRLTVL.

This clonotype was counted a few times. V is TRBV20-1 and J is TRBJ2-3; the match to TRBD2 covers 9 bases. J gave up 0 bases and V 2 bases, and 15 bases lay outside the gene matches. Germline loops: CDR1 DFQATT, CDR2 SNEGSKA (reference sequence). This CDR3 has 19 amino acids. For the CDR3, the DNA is TGCAGTGCTAGAAAGCGGGGGGCCGACTATCGACAAAGCACAGATACGCAGTATTTT. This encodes CSARKRGADYRQSTDTQYF.

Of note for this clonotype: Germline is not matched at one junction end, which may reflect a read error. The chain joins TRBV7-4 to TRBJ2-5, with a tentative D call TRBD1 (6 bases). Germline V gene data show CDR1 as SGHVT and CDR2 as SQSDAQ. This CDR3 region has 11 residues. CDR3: CTSSRGETQYF. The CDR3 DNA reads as TGTACCAGCTCCAGGGGAGAGACCCAGTACTTC.

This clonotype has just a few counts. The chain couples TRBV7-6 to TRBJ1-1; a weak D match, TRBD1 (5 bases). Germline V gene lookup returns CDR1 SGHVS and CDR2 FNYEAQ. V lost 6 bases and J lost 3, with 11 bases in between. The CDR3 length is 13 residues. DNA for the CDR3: TGTGCCAGCAGGCAGACAGACTACACTGAAGCTTTCTTT. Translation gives CASRQTDYTEAFF.

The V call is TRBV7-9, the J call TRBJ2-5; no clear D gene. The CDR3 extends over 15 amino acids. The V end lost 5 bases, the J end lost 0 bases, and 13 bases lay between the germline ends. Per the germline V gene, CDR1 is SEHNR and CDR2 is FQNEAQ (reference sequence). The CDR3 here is CASSDHDTYQETQYF. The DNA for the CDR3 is TGTGCCAGCAGCGACCATGACACCTACCAAGAGACCCAGTACTTC.

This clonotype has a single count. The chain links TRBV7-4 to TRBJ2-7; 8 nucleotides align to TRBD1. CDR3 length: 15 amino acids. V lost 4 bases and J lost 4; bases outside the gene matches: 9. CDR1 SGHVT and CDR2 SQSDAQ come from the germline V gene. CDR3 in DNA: TGTGCCAGCAGCTCCCCGGACAGGGATCCGTACGAGCAGTACTTC. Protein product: CASSSPDRDPYEQYF.

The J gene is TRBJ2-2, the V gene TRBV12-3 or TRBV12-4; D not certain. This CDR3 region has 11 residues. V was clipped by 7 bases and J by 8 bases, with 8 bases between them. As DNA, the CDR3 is TGTGCCAGCACCTTTAGAGGGGAGCTGTTTTTT. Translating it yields CASTFRGELFF.

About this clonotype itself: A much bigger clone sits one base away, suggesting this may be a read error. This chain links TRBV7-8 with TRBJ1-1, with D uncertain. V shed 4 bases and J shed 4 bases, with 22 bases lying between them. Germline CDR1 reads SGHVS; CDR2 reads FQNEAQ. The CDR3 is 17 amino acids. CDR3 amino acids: CASSSPQWPAGSTEAFF. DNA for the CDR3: TGTGCCAGCAGCTCCCCCCAATGGCCGGCCGGGAGCACTGAAGCTTTCTTT.